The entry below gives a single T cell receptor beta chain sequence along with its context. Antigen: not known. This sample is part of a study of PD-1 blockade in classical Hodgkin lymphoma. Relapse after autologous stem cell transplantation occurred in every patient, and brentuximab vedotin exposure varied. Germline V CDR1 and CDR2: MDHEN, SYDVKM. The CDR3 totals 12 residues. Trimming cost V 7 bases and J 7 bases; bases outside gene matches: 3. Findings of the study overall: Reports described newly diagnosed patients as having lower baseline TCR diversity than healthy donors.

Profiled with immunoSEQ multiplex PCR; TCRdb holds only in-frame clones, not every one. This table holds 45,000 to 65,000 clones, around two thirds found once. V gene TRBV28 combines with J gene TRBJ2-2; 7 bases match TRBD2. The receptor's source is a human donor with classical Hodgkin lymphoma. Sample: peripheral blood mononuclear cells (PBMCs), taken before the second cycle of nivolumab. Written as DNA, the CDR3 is TGTGCCAGCACGGCGGGGGTCGGGGAGCTGTTTTTT. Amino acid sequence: CASTAGVGELFF.